The clone carrying this T cell receptor (beta chain) was detected only a few times. The CDR3 runs to 14 residues. V lost 4 bases to trimming and J lost 8 bases, with 12 bases between them. Germline CDR1 and CDR2: MGHRA and YSYEKL. This record comes from a study of PD-1 blockade in classical Hodgkin lymphoma. Here immunoSEQ multiplex PCR was the method, and the copy in TCRdb shows in-frame clones only, minus some. In the table there are 130,000 to 150,000 clones, about four fifths of which are singletons. After autologous stem cell transplantation all patients relapsed, and prior brentuximab vedotin exposure differed between cohorts.

The rearrangement joins TRBV4-1 to TRBJ1-6, with a weak D call TRBD1 (5 bases). This sample comprised peripheral blood mononuclear cells (PBMCs), obtained before the second cycle of nivolumab. This receptor was taken from a human donor with classical Hodgkin lymphoma. CDR3 DNA: TGCGCCAGCAGCCTACCGAGGGGAGATTCACCCCTCCACTTT. Translating gives CASSLPRGDSPLHF.